What follows are 13 T cell receptor beta chains derived from one specimen sequenced in a study of OX40 agonist ivuxolimab in advanced cancers. Sequencing was performed with immunoSEQ multiplex PCR; in TCRdb, only in-frame clones are kept and a portion is missing. The sample holds 65,000 to 90,000 clones, around nine tenths seen once. The specimen comprised CD4+ or CD8+ T cells sorted from blood, sampled in a trial of the OX40 agonist ivuxolimab. Receptors were obtained from an adult with an advanced solid tumor such as melanoma, head and neck, liver or kidney cancer.

The chain employs TRBV6-5 and TRBJ1-2; perhaps TRBD1 as D (5 bases). Germline CDR1 reads MNHEY; CDR2 reads SVGAGI. The CDR3 spans 15 residues. V lost 2 bases and J 0 bases, leaving 10 bases between the germline ends. The CDR3, as DNA: TGTGCCAGCAGTTACGGGGGATCCGCTAACTATGGCTACACCTTC. It translates to CASSYGGSANYGYTF.

This rearrangement joins TRBV7-8 to TRBJ1-1, with 7 bases matching TRBD1. Losses at the gene ends were 5 bases for V and 4 bases for J; bases not matched to a gene: 10. This CDR3 is built from 15 residues. Germline V lookup: CDR1 SGHVS, CDR2 FQNEAQ. The CDR3 region has the DNA TGTGCCAGCAGCACCCAGGGGGTTGGAGCCACTGAAGCTTTCTTT. It codes for CASSTQGVGATEAFF.

The count of this clone is one. The chain uses TRBV28 and TRBJ1-2; a weak D match, TRBD1 (5 bases). V dropped 4 bases and J dropped 4 bases, with 16 bases sitting between them. CDR3 length: 15 amino acids. The germline CDR1 and CDR2 sequences are MDHEN and SYDVKM. The CDR3 spells CASSSGTLKGYGYTF. CDR3 DNA: TGTGCCAGCAGTTCCGGGACTCTAAAGGGCTATGGCTACACCTTC.

V is TRBV18 and J is TRBJ1-1; no reliable D call. Trimming pared 3 bases from V and 8 bases from J, leaving 16 bases between. Germline loops: CDR1 KGHSH, CDR2 LQKENI. This CDR3 region has 14 residues. Here the CDR3 DNA reads TGTGCCAGCTCACCGATGACGAACCCCGCAGAAGCTTTCTTT. Translation gives CASSPMTNPAEAFF.

The rearrangement joins TRBV5-6 to TRBJ1-5; D perhaps matches TRBD1 (5 bases). The length of the CDR3 is 17 residues. Germline CDR1 reads SGHDT; CDR2 reads YYEEEE. V shed 0 bases and J shed 0 bases, with 13 bases lying between them. CDR3 residues: CASSLAGGLGSNQPQHF. CDR3 sequence (DNA): TGTGCCAGCAGCTTGGCTGGGGGACTGGGTAGCAATCAGCCCCAGCATTTT.

This CDR3 reads CASSVAGGDQPQHF. CDR3 coding DNA: TGTGCCAGCAGCGTAGCGGGAGGGGATCAGCCCCAGCATTTT. This sequence joins TRBV9 and TRBJ1-5, with TRBD1 as a possible D gene (5 bases). Trimming stripped 0 bases from V and 5 bases from J, with 9 bases between. The CDR3 is made up of 14 amino acids. Germline loops: CDR1 SGDLS, CDR2 YYNGEE.

Here the CDR3 DNA reads TGTGCCAGCAGACAGAACACTGAAGCTTTCTTT. Amino acids: CASRQNTEAFF. The rearrangement uses TRBV4-2 and TRBJ1-1; D uncertain. Trimming stripped 6 bases from V and 1 base from J, with 3 bases between. There are 11 residues in the CDR3. Germline V gene sequence: CDR1 LGHNA, CDR2 YNFKEQ.

The chain links TRBV9 to TRBJ2-5; 8 nucleotides match TRBD2. The CDR3 runs to 14 residues. From germline, CDR1 is SGDLS and CDR2 YYNGEE. The junction had 3 bases not matched to a gene; V was cut back by 0 bases and J by 5 bases. The CDR3 loop reads CASSVGTSLETQYF. The CDR3 DNA sequence: TGTGCCAGCAGCGTAGGGACTAGCTTGGAGACCCAGTACTTC.

The V gene is TRBV27, the J gene TRBJ2-1; TRBD1 matches 7 bases. With 5 bases clipped from V and 4 bases from J, the junction kept 5 bases outside the gene matches. The CDR3 covers 14 residues. Germline values: CDR1 MNHEY, CDR2 SMNVEV (reference sequence). CDR3 amino acids: CASSRQGPYNEQFF. The CDR3 region has the DNA TGTGCCAGCAGTCGACAGGGCCCGTACAATGAGCAGTTCTTC.

This chain joins TRBV7-3 and TRBJ2-1; 8 bases align to TRBD2. V shed 3 bases and J 9 bases; nucleotides not matched to a gene: 10. This CDR3 is built from 15 residues. The germline V gene encodes CDR1 SGHTA and CDR2 FQGTGA. Here the CDR3 reads CASSFFGRARGEQFF. The CDR3 DNA reads TGTGCCAGCAGCTTCTTCGGGAGGGCCAGGGGTGAGCAGTTCTTC.

DNA of the CDR3: TGTGCCAGCAGCCCGAGGACAGGGGGCGTCGGGACCGGGGAGCTGTTTTTT. The encoded protein is CASSPRTGGVGTGELFF. This chain connects TRBV7-9 to TRBJ2-2, with TRBD1 matching over 11 bases. CDR1 and CDR2 from the germline V gene are SEHNR and FQNEAQ (reference sequence). This CDR3 spans 17 amino acids. The trim removed 5 bases at V and 5 bases at J, leaving 10 bases unmatched.

The chain joins TRBV27 to TRBJ2-3; 7 bases agree with TRBD1. V lost 8 bases and J lost 2; bases outside the gene matches: 10. This CDR3 is 15 amino acids long. Germline V lookup: CDR1 MNHEY, CDR2 SMNVEV (reference sequence). CDR3 loop: CASQTGSGHTDTQYF. In nucleotides, the CDR3 is TGTGCCAGCCAGACAGGGTCGGGGCACACAGATACGCAGTATTTT.

V gene TRBV6-1 combines with J gene TRBJ1-2; 9 bases match TRBD1. The length of the CDR3 is 12 residues. Germline-derived CDR1 and CDR2 are MNHNS and SASEGT. CDR3 protein: CAATGGSKGYTF. In DNA, the CDR3 is TGTGCGGCGACAGGGGGATCGAAAGGCTACACCTTC.